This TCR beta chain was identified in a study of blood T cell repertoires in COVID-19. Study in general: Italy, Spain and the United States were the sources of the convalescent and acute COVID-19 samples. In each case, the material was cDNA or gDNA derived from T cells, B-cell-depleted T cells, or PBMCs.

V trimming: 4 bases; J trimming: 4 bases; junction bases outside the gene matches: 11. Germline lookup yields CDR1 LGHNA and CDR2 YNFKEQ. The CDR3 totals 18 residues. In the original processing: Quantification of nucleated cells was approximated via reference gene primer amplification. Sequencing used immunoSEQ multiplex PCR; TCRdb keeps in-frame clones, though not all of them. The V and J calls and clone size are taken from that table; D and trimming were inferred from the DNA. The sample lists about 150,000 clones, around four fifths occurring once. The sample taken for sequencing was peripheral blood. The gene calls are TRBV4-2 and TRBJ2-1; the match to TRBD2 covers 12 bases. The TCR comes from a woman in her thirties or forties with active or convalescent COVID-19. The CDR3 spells CASSLSLAGGPGYNEQFF. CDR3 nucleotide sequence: TGTGCCAGCAGCCTCTCTCTAGCGGGGGGGCCCGGGTACAATGAGCAGTTCTTC.